This T cell receptor (beta chain) was captured by sequencing in a study of CD8 T cells in ankylosing spondylitis. The study's findings and limits: A TCR beta motif made of about 8 highly homologous variants seemed typical of ankylosing spondylitis blood.

Germline-derived CDR1 and CDR2 are WNHNN and SYGVQD (reference sequence). V trimming: 6 bases; J trimming: 5 bases; junction bases outside the gene matches: 4. The CDR3 contains 13 residues. Quantitative molecular-barcoded 5'-RACE generated the TCR beta libraries. One entry per CDR3 protein, called by TCRdb with MiXCR from the 5' RACE reads. The table lists fewer than 500,000 distinct CDR3 sequences, under 25% of them singletons, with around 17% in the top ten. Turning to this clonotype: Its antigen is currently unknown.

The sequence was obtained from a male donor with ankylosing spondylitis. The rearrangement uses TRBV10-1 and TRBJ2-1, with 7 positions matching TRBD1. Sample: blood, either unsorted or a sorted T cell fraction (not recorded which). The CDR3 loop reads CASSPGTDNEQFF. Written as DNA, the CDR3 is TGCGCCAGCAGCCCGGGGACAGACAATGAGCAGTTCTTC.